The clone carrying this TCR beta chain appeared a few times. Its antigen is not identified. The data were obtained in a study of T cell repertoires in cytomegalovirus infection. Study at large: From public TCR beta signatures came an indication of both CMV infection and matching HLA type.

TCRdb analysed the reads with MiXCR anew, one entry per CDR3 protein. The data contain approximately 170,000 distinct CDR3 sequences, approximately 15% of them seen just once; the ten biggest clones take up 20% to 30%. The study, taken as a whole, reports: Summed frequency of shared TCR beta families picked out CMV carriers who also had the relevant HLA. Dominant in the ex vivo response were TCR beta clonotypes restricted by HLA-C and specific for CMV.

Germline V CDR1 and CDR2: SGHRS, YFSETQ. CDR3 length: 14 amino acids. V was pared by 3 bases and J by 7 bases, with 6 bases of the junction left unmatched. This receptor was identified in a human donor in good health (CMV status not recorded). Some clones in this sample may be carry-over from other donors' samples. This rearrangement joins TRBV5-1 to TRBJ2-1; 8 bases agree with TRBD1. The specimen sequenced was PBMCs. This chain's CDR3 is CASSSGQVGNEQFF. DNA for the CDR3: TGCGCCAGCAGCTCGGGACAGGTGGGAAATGAGCAGTTCTTC.